This TCR beta chain was captured by sequencing in a study of spatial heterogeneity in lung cancer. Time point specified: sample taken at primary tumor resection. Unsorted whole RNA samples from tumor, nontumor lung or frozen PBMC were sequenced. Donors were around 70 untreated early-stage non-small cell lung cancer patients. Every molecule of TCR cDNA had its own unique molecular identifier. TCRdb redid the calling of the 5' RACE reads with MiXCR, one entry per CDR3 protein. The data show roughly 75,000 distinct CDR3 sequences, about 14% seen once. Germline CDR1 reads SGHTA; CDR2 reads FQGTGA. This CDR3 spans 14 amino acids. V was cut by 5 bases and J by 2 bases, with 11 bases left in between.

The sample here was PBMCs, taken at surgery. The chain couples TRBV7-3 to TRBJ2-3; possibly TRBD2 for D (6 bases). The clonotype was recovered from a male donor with early-stage non-small cell lung cancer. CDR3 sequence reads: CASSEGGSTDTQYF. In DNA, the CDR3 is TGTGCCAGCAGCGAAGGAGGGTCCACAGATACGCAGTATTTT.